The subject of this entry is one T cell receptor (beta chain). The antigen remains undetermined. V trimming: 8 bases; J trimming: 7 bases; junction bases outside the gene matches: 0. This CDR3 region has 12 residues. Per germline, CDR1 ENHRY and CDR2 SYGVKD. Generated by immunoSEQ multiplex PCR, the TCRdb table keeps only in-frame clones and is missing some. Found here are around 83,000 clones, around nine tenths of them singletons; the top ten hold around 21%. This entry comes from a study of T cell responses to AZD1222 COVID-19 vaccine. Study-wide results and caveats: Donors were mostly white British, more females; clonal diversity possibly underestimated. At baseline, seropositivity was found in only five or six AZD1222 recipients. Among spike-specific TCRs, nearly half reportedly target unmutated variant regions.

This receptor was obtained from an adult in good health. The sequencing here drew on peripheral blood, taken on day 0 of AZD1222 vaccination. The chain uses TRBV10-3 and TRBJ1-6, with 9 bases matching TRBD1. CDR3 coding DNA: TGTGCCATCGGACAGGGGAATTCACCCCTCCACTTT. Translated, it gives CAIGQGNSPLHF.